Listed below are T cell receptor beta chains from one sample, sequenced in a study of sequential checkpoint blockade in melanoma. TCRdb's copy holds only in-frame clones and misses some; the assay was immunoSEQ multiplex PCR. The sample carries about 3,400 clones, over 20% recorded once. Sample: tumor tissue (inferred from file names), taken from a patient given nivolumab and ipilimumab in sequence. Source of these receptors: a human donor with melanoma. Each CDR3 is given with its conserved first and last residue. The order of the fields is V gene, clone size, CDR3 protein. The listing skips clone size in some rows; elsewhere it reads once, few, many or a size class.

v_gene: TRBV30
abundance: few
CDR3aa: CAWMNAGNTIYF

v_gene: TRBV11-3
abundance: few
CDR3aa: CASSLVGGGNQPQHF

v_gene: TRBV25-1
abundance: once
CDR3aa: CASSRNRGGSNTGELFF

v_gene: TRBV7-4
abundance: many
CDR3aa: CASSPDRFREQYF

v_gene: TRBV6-7
abundance: few
CDR3aa: CASAIYNEQFF

v_gene: TRBV5-1
abundance: .
CDR3aa: CASSVGQGTIGNTIYF

v_gene: TRBV6-8
abundance: few
CDR3aa: CASSYEISNTGELFF

v_gene: TRBV9
abundance: few
CDR3aa: CASSVRGEETQYF

v_gene: TRBV11-3
abundance: many
CDR3aa: CASSLGLAGNEQFF

v_gene: TRBV11-3
abundance: many
CDR3aa: CASSFLGSKETQYF

v_gene: TRBV14
abundance: .
CDR3aa: CASSRPRDRNQPQHF

v_gene: TRBV6-8
abundance: few
CDR3aa: CASIRSGTTNQAFF

v_gene: TRBV5-1
abundance: .
CDR3aa: CASSPAAMNTEAFF

v_gene: TRBV11-3
abundance: medium-sized
CDR3aa: CASSSGTGGSTIYF

v_gene: TRBV6-8
abundance: .
CDR3aa: CASREQSRANVLTF

v_gene: TRBV5-1
abundance: .
CDR3aa: CASSQTGGSFEQYF

v_gene: TRBV25-1
abundance: few
CDR3aa: CASSPRGGHYGYTF

v_gene: TRBV6-8
abundance: few
CDR3aa: CAIREYRGMEETQYF

v_gene: TRBV10-2
abundance: .
CDR3aa: CASRTAGDNQPQHF

v_gene: TRBV11-3
abundance: medium-sized
CDR3aa: CASSLWTGQNYEQYF

v_gene: TRBV11-3
abundance: medium-sized
CDR3aa: CASSLDRTTGELFF

v_gene: TRBV6-8
abundance: large
CDR3aa: CASSAGPNTEAFF

v_gene: TRBV4-1
abundance: .
CDR3aa: CASSHLGQMNTEAFF

v_gene: TRBV12-5
abundance: few
CDR3aa: CASGLEENTEAFF

v_gene: TRBV6-8
abundance: .
CDR3aa: CASSYSRDAYGYTF

v_gene: TRBV28
abundance: few
CDR3aa: CASNRMKYGYTF

v_gene: TRBV11-3
abundance: medium-sized
CDR3aa: CASSLGTGSNQPQHF

v_gene: TRBV9
abundance: medium-sized
CDR3aa: CASSEGGGSGTEAFF

v_gene: TRBV10-3
abundance: few
CDR3aa: CAISEPGTSGTDTQYF

v_gene: TRBV28
abundance: few
CDR3aa: CASSLNGLAEGSETQYF

v_gene: TRBV19
abundance: .
CDR3aa: CASMVQPGDTEAFF

v_gene: TRBV23-1
abundance: .
CDR3aa: CASSPTDTDTQYF

v_gene: TRBV25-1
abundance: .
CDR3aa: CASSDLRGQGNEKLFF

v_gene: TRBV11-3
abundance: .
CDR3aa: CASSPRFAGTPGADTQYF

v_gene: TRBV6-8
abundance: few
CDR3aa: CASSSKVRGGPNTGELFF

v_gene: TRBV30
abundance: .
CDR3aa: CAWGGGESYNSPLHF

v_gene: TRBV7-6
abundance: many
CDR3aa: CASSPILAGGFGTGELFF

v_gene: TRBV11-3
abundance: medium-sized
CDR3aa: CASSLTGAPYEQYF

v_gene: TRBV30
abundance: .
CDR3aa: CAWSPMASFGGGARNQPQHF

v_gene: TRBV12-1
abundance: .
CDR3aa: CASSLAGGTGELFF

v_gene: TRBV11-3
abundance: many
CDR3aa: CASSLDLGRISYGYTF

v_gene: TRBV19
abundance: .
CDR3aa: CASSIGSRGYSNQPQHF

v_gene: TRBV11-3
abundance: many
CDR3aa: CASSLSPGGNTEAFF

v_gene: TRBV29-1
abundance: .
CDR3aa: CSVDSGGNEQFF

v_gene: TRBV5-1
abundance: .
CDR3aa: CASVQGWGSGNTIYF

v_gene: TRBV29-1
abundance: few
CDR3aa: CSARSRRGATDTQYF

v_gene: TRBV9
abundance: few
CDR3aa: CASSVGPSGGVNEQFF

v_gene: TRBV11-3
abundance: few
CDR3aa: CASTVSEVSGNEQFF

v_gene: TRBV6-8
abundance: few
CDR3aa: CASSSILGLNEKLFF

v_gene: TRBV19
abundance: .
CDR3aa: CASTSGQGFGQPQHF